This T cell receptor beta chain is from a study of blood T cell repertoires in COVID-19. Overall study context: T cells, B-cell-depleted T cells, or PBMCs supplied cDNA or gDNA.

Using immunoSEQ multiplex PCR, the repertoire was profiled, and TCRdb retains in-frame clones only, with some absent. The sample lists about 480,000 clones, less than 90% occurring once. This clone has a single count. V was pared by 0 bases and J by 0 bases, with 6 bases between. The germline CDR1 and CDR2 sequences are MGHRA and YSYEKL. The CDR3 runs to 16 residues. This sequence originates from a woman aged 60-75 years who had recovered from COVID-19. The sample comprised PBMCs or T cells enriched from blood (not recorded which). V gene TRBV4-1 combines with J gene TRBJ2-6, with D unresolved. The CDR3 DNA sequence: TGCGCCAGCAGCCAAGATTGGAGCTCTGGGGCCAACGTCCTGACTTTC. This sequence encodes CASSQDWSSGANVLTF.